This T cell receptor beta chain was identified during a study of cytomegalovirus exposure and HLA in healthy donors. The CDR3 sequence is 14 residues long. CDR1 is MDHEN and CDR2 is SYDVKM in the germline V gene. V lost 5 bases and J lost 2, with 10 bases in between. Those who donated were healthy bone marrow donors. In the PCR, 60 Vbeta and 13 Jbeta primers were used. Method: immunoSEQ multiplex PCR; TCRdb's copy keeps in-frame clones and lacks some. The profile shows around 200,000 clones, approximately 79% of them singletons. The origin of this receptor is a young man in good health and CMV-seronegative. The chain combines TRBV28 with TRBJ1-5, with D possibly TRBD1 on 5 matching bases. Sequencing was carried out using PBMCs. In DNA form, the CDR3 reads TGTGCCAGCAGTGGGGGGGTGGGCAATCAGCCCCAGCATTTT. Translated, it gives CASSGGVGNQPQHF.